This T cell receptor (beta chain) was recorded in a study of blood T cell repertoires in COVID-19. The repertoire was sequenced with immunoSEQ multiplex PCR; TCRdb's copy has only in-frame clones and lacks some. Among about 160,000 clones listed, around 84% were seen once. The CDR3 extends over 16 amino acids. V trimming: 4 bases; J trimming: 2 bases; junction bases outside the gene matches: 6. Per germline, CDR1 SGDLS and CDR2 YYNGEE. The chain links TRBV9 to TRBJ2-2, with TRBD1 matching 9 bases. Sequenced sample: peripheral blood. This TCR was recovered from a woman over 75 with acute or convalescent COVID-19. Here the CDR3 reads CASSPRTGANTGELFF. The CDR3 coding sequence is TGTGCCAGCAGCCCCCGGACAGGGGCAAACACCGGGGAGCTGTTTTTT.